Listed below are T cell receptor beta chains from one sample, sequenced in a study of cytomegalovirus exposure and HLA in healthy donors. TCRdb's copy holds only in-frame clones and misses some; the assay was immunoSEQ multiplex PCR. The ten top clones account for about 2.7%, within a sample of about 130,000 clones. The sequencing sample was made of PBMCs. These receptors were collected from a man in his thirties or forties in good health and CMV-seronegative. Each CDR3 is given with its conserved first and last residue. D genes are given only for firm matches.

TRBJ2-7,TRBV5-1,TRBD1,TGCGCCAGCAGCTTAGGGACAGGGGGCGCACAGCAGTACTTC,CASSLGTGGAQQYF
TRBJ2-2,TRBV19,-,TGTGCCAGTAGTACCTCCGGGTGGGTCGGGGAGCTGTTTTTT,CASSTSGWVGELFF
TRBJ2-3,TRBV30,-,TGTGCCTGGACGAGGGTAGAGGGCACAGATACGCAGTATTTT,CAWTRVEGTDTQYF
TRBJ2-3,TRBV10-2,TRBD2,TGCGCCAGCAGTGAGAGGACTAGCGGGAGTTTGGATACGCAGTATTTT,CASSERTSGSLDTQYF
TRBJ2-7,TRBV2,TRBD2,TGTGCCAGCAGTGTAGCGGGAGACGGCGAGCAGTACTTC,CASSVAGDGEQYF
TRBJ2-1,TRBV7-9,TRBD1,TGTGCCAGCAGCCACCGGGACAGGGCTTGGGATGAGCAGTTCTTC,CASSHRDRAWDEQFF
TRBJ2-5,TRBV19,TRBD2,TGTGCCAGTAGTATTTATAGCGGGATCGGTGAGACCCAGTACTTC,CASSIYSGIGETQYF
TRBJ2-1,TRBV7-2,-,TGTGCCAGCAGCTTCCTGAGTCTAGCCCACAATGAGCAGTTCTTC,CASSFLSLAHNEQFF
TRBJ1-1,TRBV9,TRBD1,TGTGCCAGCAGCGTAGGAGGGTCAGGGGGAAGCGAAGCTTTCTTT,CASSVGGSGGSEAFF
TRBJ2-1,TRBV5-1,-,TGCGCCAGCAGCTTGGTAAGGGTACGGGGGTCTTACAATGAGCAGTTCTTC,CASSLVRVRGSYNEQFF
TRBJ1-3,TRBV7-2,-,TGTGCCAGCAGCCCCGCAGGGGCCCGCGGAAACACCATATATTTT,CASSPAGARGNTIYF
TRBJ1-1,TRBV19,-,TGTGCCACCTTCAGGGGCGCGGGCACTGAAGCTTTCTTT,CATFRGAGTEAFF
TRBJ2-2,TRBV7-2,-,TGTGCCAGCAGTCCGGGTGGGTCGGGCACCGGGGAGCTGTTTTTT,CASSPGGSGTGELFF
TRBJ2-7,TRBV29-1,TRBD2,TGCAGCGTGAACGGACTAGCGGGAGATCTAAACGAGCAGTACTTC,CSVNGLAGDLNEQYF
TRBJ2-7,TRBV10-3,TRBD2,TGTGCCATCAGTGATGAGCTAGCGGGAGGGCCCAGAGAGCAGTACTTC,CAISDELAGGPREQYF
TRBJ2-1,TRBV7-6,TRBD2,TGTGCCAGCAGTTACCAACTAGCGGGCCCCTACAATGAGCAGTTCTTC,CASSYQLAGPYNEQFF
TRBJ1-1,TRBV27,-,TGTGCCAGCAGTACAGGGATGAACACTGAAGCTTTCTTT,CASSTGMNTEAFF
TRBJ2-1,TRBV27,TRBD2,TGTGCCAGCACCTCATGGGGGGGGTTGAACAATGAGCAGTTCTTC,CASTSWGGLNNEQFF
TRBJ2-3,TRBV6-6,TRBD2,TGTGCCAGCAGTTACTCGCTAGCGGGCACAGATACGCAGTATTTT,CASSYSLAGTDTQYF
TRBJ2-1,TRBV28,-,TGTGCCAGCACCTCCGGCGGAACGATCAGCTCCTACAATGAGCAGTTCTTC,CASTSGGTISSYNEQFF
TRBJ1-1,TRBV6-6,-,TGTGCCAGCACCTCACACTGGCTCGGGGACACTGAAGCTTTCTTT,CASTSHWLGDTEAFF
TRBJ1-1,TRBV28,-,TGTGCCAGCTCCCTTCCGGGGGAACGGGGGGCAGAAGCTTTCTTT,CASSLPGERGAEAFF
TRBJ2-7,TRBV9,-,TGTGCCAGCAGCGTAGATGCAGGGGCCGAGCAGTACTTC,CASSVDAGAEQYF
TRBJ1-1,TRBV18,-,TGTGCCAGCTCACCCATAGGGGGAAGTACTGAAGCTTTCTTT,CASSPIGGSTEAFF
TRBJ2-1,TRBV5-6,TRBD2,TGTGCCAGCAGCTTCACTAGCGGGCACCCGGGGCAGTTCTTC,CASSFTSGHPGQFF
TRBJ1-1,TRBV5-1,TRBD1,TGCGCCAGCAGCTCAGGACAGGAGGCAGCTTTCTTT,CASSSGQEAAFF
TRBJ1-6,TRBV19,TRBD1,TGTGCCAGTAGTCCGGGACAGGGGCATTCACCCCTCCACTTT,CASSPGQGHSPLHF